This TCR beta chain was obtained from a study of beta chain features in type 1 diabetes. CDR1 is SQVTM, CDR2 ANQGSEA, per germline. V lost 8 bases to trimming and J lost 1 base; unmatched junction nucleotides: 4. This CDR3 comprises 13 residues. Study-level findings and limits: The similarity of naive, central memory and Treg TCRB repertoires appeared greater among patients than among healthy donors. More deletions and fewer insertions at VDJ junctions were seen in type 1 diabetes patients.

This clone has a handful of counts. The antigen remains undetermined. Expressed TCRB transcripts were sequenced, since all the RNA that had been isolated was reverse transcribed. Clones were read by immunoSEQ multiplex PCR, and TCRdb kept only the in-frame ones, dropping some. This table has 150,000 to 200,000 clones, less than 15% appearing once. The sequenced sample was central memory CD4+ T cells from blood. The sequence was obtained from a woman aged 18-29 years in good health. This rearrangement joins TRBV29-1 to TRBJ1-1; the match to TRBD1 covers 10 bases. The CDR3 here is CSSWDRGNTEAFF. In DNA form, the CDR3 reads TGCAGCTCCTGGGACAGGGGGAACACTGAAGCTTTCTTT.